The 17 T cell receptor beta chains below were found in one sample sequenced in a study of T-cell memory formation after mild COVID-19. Via MiXCR, TCRdb re-called the 5' RACE reads, giving one row per CDR3 protein. The profile shows around 210,000 distinct CDR3 sequences, just over 9.5% of them singletons. Material: PBMCs or a T cell subset sorted from them (not recorded which). These receptors all stem from a man aged 18 to 35 who had mild COVID-19 (a few samples of this study predate the infection). Cell type and time point are not known.

The J gene is TRBJ1-1, the V gene TRBV7-6, with D possibly TRBD1 on 5 matching bases. Trimming cost V 5 bases and J 1 base, with 8 bases left between them. Germline V gene data show CDR1 as SGHVS and CDR2 as FNYEAQ. The CDR3 is 13 residues long. The CDR3 region has the DNA TGTGCCAGCAGCGAGGACACGAACACTGAAGCTTTCTTT. Translating gives CASSEDTNTEAFF.

This clonotype has a handful of counts. V and J are TRBV6-1 and TRBJ2-7; D is possibly TRBD2 (5 bases). Germline loops: CDR1 MNHNS, CDR2 SASEGT. The CDR3 length is 14 residues. V lost 7 bases to trimming and J lost 2 bases, with 15 bases between them. The CDR3 sequence: CASTPEGSTYEQYF. CDR3 coding DNA: TGTGCCAGCACCCCCGAAGGGAGCACCTACGAGCAGTACTTC.

The V gene is TRBV7-9, the J gene TRBJ1-1; maybe TRBD1 (5 bases). Trimming left V 4 bases short and J 1 base short, with 10 bases between. Germline V gene sequence: CDR1 SEHNR, CDR2 FQNEAQ (reference sequence). The CDR3 covers 14 residues. The CDR3 DNA is TGTGCCAGCAGCTGGAGGGGACGGAACACTGAAGCTTTCTTT. Translation gives CASSWRGRNTEAFF.

This chain uses TRBV4-3 with TRBJ2-3; the D gene is possibly TRBD1 (6 bases). From germline, CDR1 is LGHNA and CDR2 YSLEER. Deletions cut 0 bases from V and 2 bases from J, with 12 bases between. The CDR3 is 16 amino acids. CDR3 nucleotides: TGCGCCAGCAGCCAAGAAATCCGGGACACCACAGATACGCAGTATTTT. Residues: CASSQEIRDTTDTQYF.

The rearrangement links TRBV20-1 to TRBJ2-3; D gene ambiguous. The CDR3 contains 14 residues. V was cut by 1 base and J by 6 bases, with 14 bases left in between. CDR1 is DFQATT and CDR2 is SNEGSKA in the germline V gene (reference sequence). This CDR3 is CSARVRVGRDTQYF. The CDR3 DNA reads TGCAGTGCTAGAGTGAGAGTCGGGCGGGATACGCAGTATTTT.

This clonotype occurred many times. This chain uses TRBV7-8 with TRBJ2-3; D is unresolved. Per the germline V gene, CDR1 is SGHVS and CDR2 is FQNEAQ. With 4 bases removed from V and 2 bases from J, the gap between germline ends came to 1 base. This CDR3 has 11 residues. CDR3 in DNA: TGTGCCAGCAGCTACACAGATACGCAGTATTTT. Residues: CASSYTDTQYF.

This clonotype was seen at least ten times. J is TRBJ2-3 and V is TRBV6-5; tentatively, D is TRBD1 (6 bases). Looked up from germline, CDR1 is MNHEY and CDR2 is SVGAGI. CDR3 length equals 12 residues. The ends were cut back, 8 bases at V and 3 bases at J, with 9 bases in the middle. The CDR3 protein is CASGGSTDTQYF. The CDR3 DNA reads TGTGCCAGCGGGGGCTCTACAGATACGCAGTATTTT.

This clonotype occurred many times. This sequence joins TRBV12-3 or TRBV12-4 and TRBJ2-7, with 7 nucleotides matching TRBD1. The J segment lost 4 bases and the V segment lost 2 bases, leaving 5 bases of the junction unmatched. This CDR3 is built from 14 residues. CDR3 nucleotide sequence: TGTGCCAGCAGTTTAACCGGCAGGGGGTACGAGCAGTACTTC. Its protein is CASSLTGRGYEQYF.

The V gene is TRBV7-2, the J gene TRBJ1-1; D not resolved. The CDR3 is made up of 11 amino acids. The germline gives CDR1 SGHTA, CDR2 FQGNSA. V was clipped by 8 bases and J by 0 bases, with 4 bases between them. The CDR3 loop is CASGMNTEAFF. As DNA, the CDR3 is TGTGCCAGCGGGATGAACACTGAAGCTTTCTTT.

This chain connects TRBV6-1 to TRBJ2-7, with D perhaps TRBD1 or TRBD2 (5 bases each). The CDR3 has 13 residues. Looked up from germline, CDR1 is MNHNS and CDR2 is SASEGT. Trimming removed 7 bases at V and 5 bases at J, with 15 bases between. The CDR3, as DNA: TGTGCCAGCACTCAACACGGGGCCGACGAGCAGTACTTC. It encodes CASTQHGADEQYF.

This clonotype has just a few counts. This chain joins TRBV4-2 and TRBJ2-7, with D possibly matching TRBD1 (6 bases). Germline values: CDR1 LGHNA, CDR2 YNFKEQ. V was trimmed by 1 base and J by 3 bases, leaving 13 bases between them. The CDR3 covers 15 residues. Here the CDR3 reads CASSQGPGEGYEQYF. The CDR3, as DNA: TGTGCCAGCAGCCAAGGTCCAGGGGAAGGCTACGAGCAGTACTTC.

The sample holds a few counts of this clonotype. V gene TRBV4-1 combines with J gene TRBJ2-3; 7 bases fit TRBD1. The J segment lost 1 base and the V segment lost 6 bases, leaving 7 bases of the junction unmatched. Per the germline V gene, CDR1 is MGHRA and CDR2 is YSYEKL. The CDR3 consists of 15 residues. The CDR3 nucleotides are TGCGCCAGCAGTTTTGAGGGGGCCGGCACAGATACGCAGTATTTT. It translates to CASSFEGAGTDTQYF.

The sample holds a few counts of this clonotype. This chain connects TRBV6-1 to TRBJ2-3; 7 nucleotides line up with TRBD2. The junction had 10 bases not matched to a gene; V was cut back by 10 bases and J by 0 bases. The germline V gene encodes CDR1 MNHNS and CDR2 SASEGT. The CDR3 extends over 15 amino acids. Written as DNA, the CDR3 is TGTGCCACGGGAGGCGGGAGATCTAGCACAGATACGCAGTATTTT. Translated: CATGGGRSSTDTQYF.

This clonotype was counted ten times or more. The V call is TRBV6-5, the J call TRBJ1-3; D not certain. Per germline, CDR1 MNHEY and CDR2 SVGAGI. V gave up 5 bases and J gave up 3 bases, with 14 bases separating them. The CDR3 loop spans 15 amino acids. The CDR3 loop reads CASSIGHPFGNTIYF. CDR3 DNA sequence: TGTGCCAGCAGTATTGGGCACCCATTTGGAAACACCATATATTTT.

This clonotype was picked up a small number of times. The rearrangement uses TRBV6-5 and TRBJ1-2, with D uncertain. CDR1 is MNHEY, CDR2 SVGAGI, per germline. The CDR3 consists of 13 residues. The V end was cut by 7 bases, the J end by 4 bases, with 13 bases between. The DNA of the CDR3 is TGTGCCAGCACCAACGGGGTGGCCTATGGCTACACCTTC. Amino acid sequence: CASTNGVAYGYTF.

This clonotype was observed many times. The chain combines TRBV20-1 with TRBJ1-2; D is uncertain. Between the trimmed V and J ends, which lost 1 base and 0 bases, there was a span of 9 bases. Per the germline V gene, CDR1 is DFQATT and CDR2 is SNEGSKA (reference sequence). CDR3 length: 14 residues. DNA of the CDR3: TGCAGTGCTAGAGGGACGGCTGCTAACTATGGCTACACCTTC. It translates to CSARGTAANYGYTF.

The chain recombines TRBV7-9 with TRBJ1-5; 7 bases agree with TRBD1. The CDR3 length is 16 residues. The V segment lost 3 bases and the J segment 4 bases; nucleotides outside the gene matches: 9. CDR1 and CDR2 (germline): SEHNR, FQNEAQ (reference sequence). The CDR3 nucleotides are TGTGCCAGCAGCTTCGAGGGGGCAGGACGGAATCAGCCCCAGCATTTT. This sequence encodes CASSFEGAGRNQPQHF.